This TCR beta chain was sequenced during a study of tumor-infiltrating lymphocytes in localized non-small cell lung cancer. The overall study: Some samples were collected after neoadjuvant chemotherapy; smokers, never-smokers and several histologies were included. Study-wide points: No T-cell fraction difference was seen between IM1 and IM2 tumors. Only some patients had TCR sequencing, depending on available tissue. Technical variation could not be separated from intratumor heterogeneity here.

Clones were read by immunoSEQ multiplex PCR, and TCRdb kept only the in-frame ones, dropping some. The table lists about 7,500 clones, about 60% of them singletons. The CDR3 runs to 15 residues. CDR1 and CDR2 from the germline V gene are MGHRA and YSYEKL. Trimming removed 6 bases from V and 5 bases from J; junction bases left unmatched: 3. This clone was picked up a small number of times. No antigen is known for it. The chain uses TRBV4-1 and TRBJ2-1, with 14 bases fitting TRBD2. The clonotype comes from a human donor with non-small cell lung cancer. Sequencing was performed on uninvolved lung tissue not adjacent to the tumor. CDR3 sequence: CASRTGLAGDNEQFF. CDR3 DNA sequence: TGCGCCAGCAGGACGGGACTAGCGGGGGACAATGAGCAGTTCTTC.